This T cell receptor (beta chain) was sequenced for a study of shared clonotypes between healthy human individuals. Turning to the study itself: Every donor yielded three CD4 naive, three CD4 memory, two CD8 naive and one CD8 memory plate. Overall study results and limits: Non-shared clonotypes displayed generation probabilities falling below those of clonotypes present in all four donors. Even with large depth, rarefaction showed that sorted-subset sequencing was incomplete. The study generally estimated greater richness for naive than memory subsets.

Trimming removed 6 bases at V and 0 bases at J, with 9 bases between. The CDR3 totals 14 residues. Germline loops: CDR1 MNHEY, CDR2 SMNVEV (reference sequence). Here immunoSEQ multiplex PCR was the method, and the copy in TCRdb shows in-frame clones only, minus some. The table includes 2.5 million or so clones, around nine tenths detected once. Notes on this clone: Its matching antigen is unknown.

Sequencing input: naive CD4+ T cells sorted from blood. Regarding subset: CD45RA+ positively selected. J is TRBJ1-5 and V is TRBV27; a possible D gene is TRBD1 (5 bases). This TCR was recovered from a man aged 18 to 29 in good health. The CDR3, as DNA: TGTGCCAGCAGCTCAGGGTCTAGCAATCAGCCCCAGCATTTT. Amino acids: CASSSGSSNQPQHF.